Shown below are 23 T cell receptor beta chains from a single sample sequenced in a study of T cells in Graves' hyperthyroidism and ophthalmopathy. What was amplified from RNA transcripts were TCR beta CDR3 regions. With the HTBI primer set, the TCR CDR3 went through a first round of RT-PCR. Via MiXCR, TCRdb re-called the multiplex PCR reads, giving one row per CDR3 protein. Among some 600,000 distinct CDR3 sequences, approximately 15% were seen once, and the ten largest hold 5.8%. The sample comprised blood. These receptors all come from a woman in her thirties with Graves' hyperthyroidism that later progressed to Graves' ophthalmopathy.

The chain has TRBV5-1 and TRBJ2-1, with TRBD2 matching 13 bases. The CDR3 length is 17 residues. V shed 4 bases, J shed 7 bases, and the junction held 11 bases outside the gene matches. Per the germline V gene, CDR1 is SGHRS and CDR2 is YFSETQ. The CDR3 bases are TGCGCCAGCAGCCCAATTCTTGGACTAGCGGGAGAAAATGAGCAGTTCTTC. Residues: CASSPILGLAGENEQFF.

V gene TRBV6-2 or TRBV6-3 combines with J gene TRBJ2-7; D is unclear. Germline lookup yields CDR1 MNHEY and CDR2 SVGEGT. The CDR3 has 16 residues. The V and J ends lost 1 base and 4 bases respectively, with 17 bases between them. Here the CDR3 reads CASSYLDPQFTYEQYF. The CDR3 DNA follows: TGTGCCAGCAGTTACTTGGACCCACAGTTCACGTACGAGCAGTACTTC.

The gene calls are TRBV20-1 and TRBJ1-3; D is uncertain. Trimming pared 6 bases from V and 7 bases from J, leaving 22 bases between. Germline V gives CDR1 DFQATT, CDR2 SNEGSKA (reference sequence). The CDR3 runs to 15 residues. This chain's CDR3 is CSATKGGNRGNTIYF. CDR3 DNA: TGCAGTGCCACTAAGGGCGGGAACAGAGGGAACACCATATATTTT.

This clonotype appeared a few times. The chain recombines TRBV6-1 with TRBJ1-4; D might be TRBD1 (6 bases). The CDR3 spans 14 residues. Germline V CDR1 and CDR2: MNHNS, SASEGT. The ends were cut back, 7 bases at V and 5 bases at J, with 14 bases in the middle. CDR3 DNA: TGTGCCAGCAAACCGGGACAAGCAAATGAAAAACTGTTTTTT. Its protein is CASKPGQANEKLFF.

This clonotype occurred many times. This sequence joins TRBV11-1 and TRBJ2-7; D perhaps matches TRBD2 (6 bases). CDR3 size: 18 residues. In germline, CDR1 is SGHAT, CDR2 FQDESV (reference sequence). V was clipped by 5 bases and J by 6 bases, with 29 bases between them. The CDR3 spells CASSRRTGTFGGFSEQYF. As DNA, the CDR3 is TGTGCCAGCAGCCGTCGTACTGGGACCTTCGGGGGTTTTTCCGAGCAGTACTTC.

This clonotype occurred many times. The chain uses TRBV7-2 and TRBJ2-5, with 9 nucleotides matching TRBD1. This CDR3 contains 14 residues. The V and J ends lost 3 bases and 2 bases, in that order; junction bases with no gene match: 1. CDR1 and CDR2 from the germline V gene are SGHTA and FQGNSA. The CDR3 DNA follows: TGTGCCAGCAGCTTGGACAGGGGTCAAGAGACCCAGTACTTC. Amino acid sequence: CASSLDRGQETQYF.

The rearrangement links TRBV6-1 to TRBJ2-1, with TRBD2 matching 10 bases. J lost 5 bases, V lost 7 bases, and 8 bases had no gene match. The germline CDR1 and CDR2 sequences are MNHNS and SASEGT. The CDR3 has 15 amino acids. The CDR3 here is CASTAGTSENNEQFF. CDR3 bases: TGTGCCAGCACGGCCGGGACTAGCGAGAACAATGAGCAGTTCTTC.

This clonotype has only a few counts. The chain links TRBV19 to TRBJ2-2; D unclear. The CDR3 loop spans 12 amino acids. Per the germline V gene, CDR1 is LNHDA and CDR2 is SQIVND (reference sequence). In nucleotides, the CDR3 is TGTGCTGCTAAGGGGAACACCGGGGAGCTGTTTTTT. It specifies CAAKGNTGELFF.

This clonotype was counted many times. The rearrangement links TRBV27 to TRBJ2-1, with D unclear. The CDR3 length is 13 residues. Germline loops: CDR1 MNHEY, CDR2 SMNVEV (reference sequence). V lost 6 bases, J lost 7 bases, and 13 bases lay in between. For the CDR3, the DNA is TGTGCCAGCAGCCTATTATTAGGTAATGAGCAGTTCTTC. Translated, it gives CASSLLLGNEQFF.

This chain joins TRBV24-1 and TRBJ1-1; D possibly corresponds to TRBD1 (5 bases). The CDR3 is 15 residues long. Germline V CDR1 and CDR2: KGHDR, SFDVKD. V shed 2 bases and J shed 0 bases, with 9 bases lying between them. The CDR3, as DNA: TGTGCCACCAGTGATTCCCGACAGATGAACACTGAAGCTTTCTTT. Its translation is CATSDSRQMNTEAFF.

This clonotype was seen at least ten times. This chain joins TRBV6-1 and TRBJ2-1, with D possibly being TRBD1 or TRBD2 (6 bases each). This CDR3 is 15 amino acids long. The germline V and J ends were trimmed by 6 bases and 0 bases, with 12 bases remaining between them. Germline values: CDR1 MNHNS, CDR2 SASEGT. The CDR3 spells CASRRDTSSYNEQFF. CDR3 DNA: TGTGCCAGCAGGCGGGACACGAGCTCCTACAATGAGCAGTTCTTC.

This clonotype came up many times. The chain couples TRBV12-3 or TRBV12-4 to TRBJ2-1, with a weak D call TRBD1 (6 bases). The CDR3 has 13 amino acids. Trimming removed 5 bases from V and 8 bases from J, with 13 bases in between. The CDR3 nucleotides are TGTGCCAGCAGTGTCTTACAGGGATATGAGCAGTTCTTC. It encodes CASSVLQGYEQFF.

This clonotype came up a few times. This may come from a read error, since a much larger clone is one base off. The chain links TRBV7-2 to TRBJ2-4; D is unresolved. Germline V CDR1 and CDR2: SGHTA, FQGNSA. With 8 bases removed from V and 2 bases from J, the gap between germline ends came to 7 bases. The CDR3 runs to 12 residues. The CDR3 is CASLITKNIQYF. The CDR3 DNA reads as TGTGCCAGCTTAATAACCAAAAACATTCAGTACTTC.

The chain is built from TRBV19 and TRBJ1-5; TRBD1 aligns across 8 bases. The CDR3 is made up of 15 amino acids. Looked up from germline, CDR1 is LNHDA and CDR2 is SQIVND (reference sequence). With V trimmed by 0 bases and J by 4 bases, 2 bases remained unmatched. In nucleotides, the CDR3 is TGTGCCAGTAGTATAGACAGGGGGCCAAATCAGCCCCAGCATTTT. Protein sequence: CASSIDRGPNQPQHF.

This clonotype was counted at least ten times. The CDR3 region has the DNA TGTGCCAGCAGTTTACAGGGACTACAGTACTTC. Its protein is CASSLQGLQYF. The chain is built from TRBV27 and TRBJ2-5; 7 bases match TRBD2. In germline, CDR1 is MNHEY, CDR2 SMNVEV (reference sequence). V lost 2 bases, J lost 11 bases, and 2 bases stayed unmatched. The CDR3 is 11 residues long.

This clonotype was observed many times. V gene TRBV20-1 combines with J gene TRBJ2-1; 11 bases are shared with TRBD2. The germline V gene has CDR1 DFQATT and CDR2 SNEGSKA (reference sequence). The CDR3 is made up of 15 amino acids. With 4 bases clipped from V and 0 bases from J, the junction kept 2 bases outside the gene matches. This chain's CDR3 is CSATLAGDSYNEQFF. CDR3 nucleotide sequence: TGCAGTGCTACACTAGCGGGAGACTCCTACAATGAGCAGTTCTTC.

About this clonotype itself: A much more abundant neighbour one base away suggests this may be a read error. CDR3 residues: CAWSVHPGPNTESFF. The CDR3 DNA follows: TGTGCCTGGAGTGTACACCCCGGGCCGAACACTGAATCTTTCTTT. J is TRBJ1-1 and V is TRBV30, with D uncertain. This CDR3 region has 15 residues. Germline CDR1 reads GTSNPN; CDR2 reads SVGIG (reference sequence).

This clonotype was observed many times. V usage is TRBV29-1 and J usage is TRBJ1-4, with D possibly TRBD1 on 5 matching bases. The CDR3 runs 14 residues. Germline CDR1 is SQVTM and CDR2 is ANQGSEA. V lost 2 bases and J 7 bases, leaving 14 bases between the germline ends. The CDR3 region is CSVERFQGGEKLFF. CDR3 nucleotide sequence: TGCAGCGTTGAAAGGTTCCAGGGTGGTGAAAAACTGTTTTTT.

In this sample, this clonotype turned up many times. V is TRBV19 and J is TRBJ1-5, with unresolved D. The germline V gene encodes CDR1 LNHDA and CDR2 SQIVND (reference sequence). Trimming shortened V by 2 bases and J by 1 base, and 6 bases separated the two germline ends. The CDR3 is made up of 14 amino acids. This CDR3 is CASSIKGSNQPQHF. In DNA, the CDR3 is TGTGCCAGTAGTATAAAAGGGAGCAATCAGCCCCAGCATTTT.

J is TRBJ1-2 and V is TRBV6-2 or TRBV6-3; TRBD1 matches 9 bases. From germline, CDR1 is MNHEY and CDR2 SVGEGT. The CDR3 is 15 residues long. V was pared by 0 bases and J by 8 bases, with 7 bases of the junction left unmatched. CDR3 in DNA: TGTGCCAGCAGTTACTCAGGGACAGGGCCGGGAGGCTACACCTTC. Its translation: CASSYSGTGPGGYTF.

This clonotype was counted ten times or more. This chain links TRBV19 with TRBJ2-7, with D unclear. This CDR3 contains 14 residues. V was pared by 8 bases and J by 0 bases, with 14 bases between. CDR1 is LNHDA, CDR2 SQIVND, per germline (reference sequence). CDR3 DNA sequence: TGTGCCAGTTCCAGCAGCAGAAGCTCCTACGAGCAGTACTTC. Translation gives CASSSSRSSYEQYF.

The chain has TRBV7-9 and TRBJ2-2; TRBD1 might be the D (5 bases). V lost 3 bases to trimming and J lost 5 bases, with 10 bases between them. Germline V lookup: CDR1 SEHNR, CDR2 FQNEAQ (reference sequence). The CDR3 has 14 amino acids. The CDR3 region is CASSFLGATGELFF. The CDR3 nucleotides read TGTGCCAGCAGCTTTCTAGGGGCGACCGGGGAGCTGTTTTTT.

This clonotype was picked up one time. The J gene is TRBJ2-7, the V gene TRBV11-2, with TRBD1 matching 11 bases. With V trimmed by 4 bases and J by 7 bases, 6 bases remained unmatched. Germline-derived CDR1 and CDR2 are SGHAT and FQNNGV. CDR3 size: 14 residues. CDR3 loop: CASSSRTGGDEQYF. CDR3 nucleotide sequence: TGTGCCAGCAGCTCCCGGACAGGGGGCGATGAGCAGTACTTC.